Sequencing of this TCR beta chain was carried out in a study of T cell responses to AZD1222 COVID-19 vaccine. Germline loops: CDR1 SGHDN, CDR2 FVKESK. The CDR3 covers 12 residues. V lost 4 bases and J 8 bases, leaving 11 bases between the germline ends. The assay was immunoSEQ multiplex PCR, and TCRdb's table has in-frame clones only and misses some. The repertoire has 150,000 or so clones, roughly nine tenths of them found once; the top ten carry 15% to 20%. This TCR derives from an adult in good health. The material was peripheral blood, obtained on day 0 of AZD1222 vaccination. V usage is TRBV14 and J usage is TRBJ1-2; D possibly corresponds to TRBD1 (5 bases). Here the CDR3 reads CASSRRGGGYTF. CDR3 bases: TGTGCCAGCAGCCGGAGGGGTGGAGGCTACACCTTC.